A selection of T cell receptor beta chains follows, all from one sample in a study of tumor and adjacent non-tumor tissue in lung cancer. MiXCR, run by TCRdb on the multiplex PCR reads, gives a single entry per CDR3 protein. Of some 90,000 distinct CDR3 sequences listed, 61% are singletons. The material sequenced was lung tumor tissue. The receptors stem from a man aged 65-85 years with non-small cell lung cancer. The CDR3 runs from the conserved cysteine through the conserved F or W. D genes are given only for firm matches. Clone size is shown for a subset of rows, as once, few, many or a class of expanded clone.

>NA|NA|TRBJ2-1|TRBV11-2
CASSSYGGEQIF
TGTGCCAGCAGCTCCTACGGCGGGGAGCAGATCTTC
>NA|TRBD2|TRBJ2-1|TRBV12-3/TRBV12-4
CASSFGRGVLGEQFF
TGTGCCAGTAGTTTTGGGCGGGGGGTCCTCGGGGAGCAGTTCTTC
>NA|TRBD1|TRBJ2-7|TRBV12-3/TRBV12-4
CASSLETGVNSYEQCF
TGTGCCAGCAGTTTGGAGACAGGGGTTAACTCCTACGAGCAGTGCTTC
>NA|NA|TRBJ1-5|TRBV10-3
CAISDSSGFQPRHF
TGTGCTATCAGTGATTCATCTGGATTTCAGCCCCGGCATTTT
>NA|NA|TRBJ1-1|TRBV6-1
CDSNLERGMPALF
TGTGACAGCAACTTGGAAAGGGGCATGCCGGCTCTCTTT
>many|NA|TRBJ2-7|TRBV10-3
CAIRGRDYEQYF
TGTGCCATCAGGGGCCGGGACTACGAGCAGTACTTC
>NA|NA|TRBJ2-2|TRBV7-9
CASSYIAGNTRELFF
TGTGCCAGCAGCTATATTGCGGGGAACACGAGGGAGCTGTTTTTT
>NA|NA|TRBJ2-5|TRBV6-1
CASSEARATGIGETQYF
TGTGCCAGCAGTGAAGCCCGCGCTACAGGGATAGGAGAGACCCAGTACTTC
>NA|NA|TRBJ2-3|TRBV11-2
CASNLSLASTDMQYF
TGTGCCAGTAACTTATCCCTAGCTAGCACGGATATGCAGTATTTT
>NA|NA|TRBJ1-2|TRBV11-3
CVSSFRGDASYTF
TGTGTCAGCAGCTTTAGGGGGGATGCTAGCTACACCTTC
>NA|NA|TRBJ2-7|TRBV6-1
CVSSEEEGGLTYEHYF
TGTGTCAGCAGTGAAGAAGAAGGTGGACTTACCTACGAGCACTACTTC
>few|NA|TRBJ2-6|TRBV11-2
CASNSPRGRGGSGANVLTF
TGTGCTAGCAACTCCCCGAGGGGAAGAGGGGGTTCTGGGGCCAACGTCCTGACTTTC
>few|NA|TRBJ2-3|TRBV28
CASSFSGVGANTDTQYF
TGTGCCAGCAGTTTTTCCGGAGTAGGAGCTAACACAGATACGCAGTATTTT
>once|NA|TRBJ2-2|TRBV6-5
CVSRSGIPTSLTGELFF
TGTGTCAGCAGAAGTGGGATCCCGACAAGTCTGACCGGGGAGCTGTTTTTT
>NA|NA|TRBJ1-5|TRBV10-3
CAISELVGGSQPQHF
TGTGCCATCAGTGAGTTAGTAGGCGGCAGTCAGCCCCAGCATTTT
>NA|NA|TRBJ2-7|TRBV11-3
CANSAGNNYEQCF
TGTGCCAACAGCGCCGGGAACAACTACGAGCAGTGCTTC
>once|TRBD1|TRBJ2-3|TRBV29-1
CSARQGVSIRGWIGTDTQYF
TGCAGCGCGAGACAGGGAGTGAGCATCAGAGGTTGGATCGGAACAGATACGCAGTATTTT
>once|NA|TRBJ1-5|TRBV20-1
CSARAGRGVNQPQHF
TGTAGCGCTAGAGCGGGAAGGGGGGTTAATCAGCCCCAGCATTTT
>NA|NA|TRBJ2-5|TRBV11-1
CAIGLATRQETQYF
TGTGCCATCGGCTTAGCCACTAGACAAGAGACCCAGTACTTC
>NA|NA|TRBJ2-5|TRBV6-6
CASSHARERSETQYF
TGTGCCAGCAGCCACGCGAGGGAGCGGAGTGAGACCCAGTACTTC
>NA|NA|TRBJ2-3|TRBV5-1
CAGSLSSSTDTQYF
TGCGCCGGCAGCTTGTCCAGCAGCACAGATACGCAGTATTTT
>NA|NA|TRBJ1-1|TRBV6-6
CASSYLPRGVKTEAFF
TGTGCCAGCAGTTACCTACCCCGCGGAGTGAAGACTGAGGCTTTCTTT
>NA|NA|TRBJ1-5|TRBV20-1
CSARDGVNHLQHF
TGCAGCGCTAGAGATGGGGTCAATCACCTCCAGCATTTT
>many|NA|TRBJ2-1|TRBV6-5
CASSGLRGTSNEQFF
TGTGCCAGCAGTGGCCTCCGGGGGACTTCCAATGAGCAGTTCTTC
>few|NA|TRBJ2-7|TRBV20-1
CSARPLLSHEQYF
TGCAGTGCTAGACCACTTCTCTCCCACGAGCAGTACTTC
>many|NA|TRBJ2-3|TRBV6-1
CASSRKPGDTQYF
TGTGCCAGCTCTAGGAAACCGGGGGATACGCAGTATTTT
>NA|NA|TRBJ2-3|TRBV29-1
CSVILTDTQYF
TGCAGCGTCATCCTTACAGATACGCAGTATTTT
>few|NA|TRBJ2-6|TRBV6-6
CASNRLRGSGASALTF
TGTGCCAGCAACCGTCTGCGGGGCTCTGGGGCCAGCGCCCTGACTTTC
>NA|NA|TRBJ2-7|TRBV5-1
CASSFLQGAYEQYF
TGCGCCAGCAGCTTCTTACAGGGCGCCTACGAGCAGTACTTC
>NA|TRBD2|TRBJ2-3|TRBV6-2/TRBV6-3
CASRPGTSGRTDTQYF
TGTGCCAGCAGACCCGGGACTAGCGGGAGGACAGATACGCAGTATTTT
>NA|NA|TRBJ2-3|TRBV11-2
CAIRLDRTTSTDTRYF
TGTGCCATCAGATTAGACAGGACGACTAGCACAGATACGCGGTATTTT
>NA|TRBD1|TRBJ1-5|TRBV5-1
CASSMGQGADQPQHF
TGCGCCAGCAGCATGGGACAGGGGGCGGATCAGCCCCAGCATTTT
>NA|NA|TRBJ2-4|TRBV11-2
CAGSSRCETSAKNIQYF
TGTGCCGGCAGCTCCAGGTGTGAGACTTCCGCCAAAAACATTCAGTACTTC
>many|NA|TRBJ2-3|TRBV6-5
CASRRDTDTQYF
TGTGCCAGCAGAAGAGACACAGATACGCAGTATTTT
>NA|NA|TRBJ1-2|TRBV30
CAWRVRSGLGYTF
TGTGCCTGGAGAGTACGGTCCGGGCTTGGCTACACCTTT
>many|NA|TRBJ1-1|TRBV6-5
CASKNQGQNTEAFF
TGTGCCAGCAAGAATCAGGGCCAGAACACTGAAGCTTTCTTT
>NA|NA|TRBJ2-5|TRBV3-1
CASSPFAGSYQETQYF
TGTGCCAGCAGCCCTTTTGCGGGCTCGTACCAAGAGACCCAGTACTTC
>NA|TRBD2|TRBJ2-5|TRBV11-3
CVSRGLAGELGETQYF
TGTGTCAGCAGAGGACTAGCGGGAGAACTCGGGGAGACCCAGTACTTC
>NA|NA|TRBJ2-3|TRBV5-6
CPSSFGPSGTDTQYF
TGTCCCAGTAGCTTCGGGCCCTCAGGGACAGATACGCAGTATTTT